A selection of T cell receptor beta chains follows, all from one sample in a study of OX40 agonist ivuxolimab in advanced cancers. Generated by immunoSEQ multiplex PCR, the TCRdb table keeps only in-frame clones and is missing some. The sample has approximately 69,000 clones, around 91% seen once; the top ten hold roughly a tenth. This specimen was CD4+ or CD8+ T cells sorted from blood, taken in a trial of the OX40 agonist ivuxolimab. All receptors come from an adult with an advanced solid tumor such as melanoma, head and neck, liver or kidney cancer. Each CDR3 is given with its conserved first and last residue. The D gene is left open where the match is weak. Clone size is not always given. Where it is, it says once, few, many or a class for expanded clones.

J | D | V | size | CDR3 | DNA
TRBJ2-2 | TRBD2 | TRBV5-4 | - | CASNRLAGGNTGELFF | TGTGCCAGCAACCGACTAGCGGGAGGAAACACCGGGGAGCTGTTTTTT
TRBJ2-2 | - | TRBV18 | - | CASSPPGRGSTGELFF | TGTGCCAGCTCACCACCGGGTCGAGGGTCCACCGGGGAGCTGTTTTTT
TRBJ2-1 | TRBD2 | TRBV5-1 | - | CASSPLAAFNEQFF | TGCGCCAGCAGCCCACTAGCGGCCTTCAATGAGCAGTTCTTC
TRBJ1-1 | - | TRBV29-1 | - | CSVGDWENTEAFF | TGCAGCGTCGGGGACTGGGAGAACACTGAAGCTTTCTTT
TRBJ1-5 | - | TRBV9 | - | CASSRTGNQPQHF | TGTGCCAGCAGCCGGACGGGTAATCAGCCCCAGCATTTT
TRBJ2-1 | - | TRBV27 | - | CASSANRGGQFF | TGTGCCAGCAGTGCCAACAGGGGAGGGCAGTTCTTC
TRBJ2-3 | - | TRBV5-1 | - | CASSLVGQGTDTQYF | TGCGCCAGCAGCTTGGTAGGTCAGGGCACAGATACGCAGTATTTT
TRBJ2-5 | - | TRBV2 | - | CASSEGTTETQYF | TGTGCCAGCAGTGAAGGGACAACGGAGACCCAGTACTTC
TRBJ2-5 | - | TRBV7-9 | - | CASSPLSDQYF | TGTGCCAGCAGCCCCTTGAGTGACCAGTACTTC
TRBJ2-7 | TRBD2 | TRBV7-2 | - | CASSLSNSGSLEQYF | TGTGCCAGCAGCTTATCAAACAGCGGGAGCCTTGAGCAGTACTTC
TRBJ1-1 | - | TRBV7-2 | - | CASSRAALNTEAFF | TGTGCCAGCAGCAGGGCGGCTTTGAACACTGAAGCTTTCTTT
TRBJ1-3 | TRBD1 | TRBV4-2 | - | CASSHSTGQTLSGNTIYF | TGTGCCAGCAGCCACTCTACGGGACAGACACTCTCTGGAAACACCATATATTTT
TRBJ2-3 | - | TRBV10-3 | few | CAISERQSSTDTQYF | TGTGCCATCAGTGAACGACAGAGTAGCACAGATACGCAGTATTTT
TRBJ2-7 | - | TRBV5-6 | - | CASSGGGEQYF | TGTGCCAGCAGCGGTGGGGGCGAGCAGTACTTC
TRBJ2-7 | TRBD1 | TRBV27 | - | CASSRTGQPYEQYF | TGTGCCAGCAGTCGAACGGGACAGCCGTACGAGCAGTACTTC
TRBJ2-1 | - | TRBV5-4 | - | CASSPSGTRGIYNEQFF | TGTGCCAGCAGCCCGTCCGGGACCCGGGGAATATACAATGAGCAGTTCTTC
TRBJ2-2 | - | TRBV5-1 | - | CASSLGHPKAGELFF | TGCGCCAGCAGCTTGGGACACCCCAAGGCCGGGGAGCTGTTTTTT
TRBJ1-4 | TRBD1 | TRBV6-1 | medium-sized | CASSLDRGEKLFF | TGTGCCAGCAGCCTGGACAGGGGGGAAAAACTGTTTTTT